One sample yielded the 31 T cell receptor beta chains listed below, sequenced in a study of healthy donors' naive CD4 and CD8 T cells. Starting from around 500 ng of total RNA, TCR libraries were made with linear amplification. MiXCR was run by TCRdb on the reads, yielding one entry per CDR3 protein. The table has approximately 180,000 distinct CDR3 sequences, 65% to 75% seen once. What was sequenced was naive CD4+ and CD8+ T cells sorted from blood, pooled from several donors. These TCRs come from a pool of human donors in good health; the sample pools cells from several healthy donors.

The chain is built from TRBV30 and TRBJ1-5; no definite D call. The CDR3 totals 13 residues. The V gene lost 2 bases and the J gene lost 7 bases, with 12 bases spanning the gap. CDR1 is GTSNPN, CDR2 SVGIG, per germline (reference sequence). The chain's CDR3 is CAWSRGGGQPQHF. Here the CDR3 DNA reads TGTGCCTGGAGTCGGGGAGGAGGACAGCCCCAGCATTTT.

The CDR3 DNA sequence: TGTGCCAGCAGCTTACGACAGGAGGAATACGAGCAGTACTTC. Translation gives CASSLRQEEYEQYF. This sequence joins TRBV13 and TRBJ2-7; D possibly corresponds to TRBD1 (6 bases). CDR1 and CDR2 (germline): PRHDT, FYEKMQ (reference sequence). The CDR3 runs 14 residues. Trimming cost V 2 bases and J 4 bases, with 12 bases left between them.

This chain joins TRBV19 and TRBJ2-3; TRBD1 aligns across 8 bases. This CDR3 is 16 amino acids long. Germline V gene sequence: CDR1 LNHDA, CDR2 SQIVND (reference sequence). Germline trimming cut 2 bases from V and 3 bases from J; bases unmatched to any gene: 7. CDR3 amino acids: CASSIQGAGPTDTQYF. The CDR3 coding sequence is TGTGCCAGTAGTATACAGGGGGCAGGTCCTACAGATACGCAGTATTTT.

As concerns this clonotype: The conserved phenylalanine or tryptophan normally closing the CDR3 is absent here, so this likely arose from a read error. V is TRBV30 and J is TRBJ1-2, with D perhaps matching TRBD1 (5 bases). The CDR3 is 17 amino acids. Germline V gene data show CDR1 as GTSNPN and CDR2 as SVGIG (reference sequence). The V gene lost 5 bases and the J gene lost 6 bases, with 28 bases spanning the gap. CDR3: CAWGRRQGSLGSNGYTS. For the CDR3, the DNA is TGTGCCTGGGGGAGACGGCAGGGAAGTTTGGGATCGAATGGCTACACCTCC.

V gene TRBV19 combines with J gene TRBJ1-5; D unclear. CDR1 and CDR2 from the germline V gene are LNHDA and SQIVND (reference sequence). With 8 bases removed from V and 2 bases from J, the gap between germline ends came to 16 bases. CDR3 length: 15 amino acids. CDR3 residues: CASDVGLIGNQPQHF. The CDR3 DNA follows: TGTGCCAGTGACGTGGGGTTGATAGGCAATCAGCCCCAGCATTTT.

CDR3 sequence reads: CASSSTGMGSTEAFF. Here the CDR3 DNA reads TGCGCCAGCAGCTCAACAGGGATGGGGAGCACTGAAGCTTTCTTT. The chain uses TRBV5-1 and TRBJ1-1, with D possibly being TRBD1 (6 bases). The germline CDR1 and CDR2 sequences are SGHRS and YFSETQ. The CDR3 spans 15 residues. The V end was cut by 3 bases, the J end by 4 bases, with 16 bases between.

The chain employs TRBV5-1 and TRBJ2-7; D is undetermined. The germline V gene has CDR1 SGHRS and CDR2 YFSETQ. The CDR3 runs 14 residues. V gave up 0 bases and J gave up 7 bases, with 14 bases separating them. The CDR3 sequence is CASSLEVMTGEQYF. For the CDR3, the DNA is TGCGCCAGCAGCTTGGAGGTCATGACGGGTGAGCAGTACTTC. The full variable domain, rest sourced from reference TRBV5-1 and TRBJ2-7, is KAGVTQTPRYLIKTRGQQVTLSCSPISGHRSVSWYQQTPGQGLQFLFEYFSETQRNKGNFPGRFSGRQFSNSRSEMNVSTLELGDSALYLCASSLEVMTGEQYFGPGTRLTVT.

The chain carries TRBV29-1 and TRBJ2-1; D gene uncertain. V gave up 1 base and J gave up 1 base, with 11 bases separating them. The CDR3 length is 15 residues. Looked up from germline, CDR1 is SQVTM and CDR2 is ANQGSEA. CDR3 sequence (DNA): TGCAGCGTTGAAGGCGTGGAGCCGTCCTACAATGAGCAGTTCTTC. Translated, it gives CSVEGVEPSYNEQFF.

This rearrangement joins TRBV6-1 to TRBJ1-1; TRBD1 matches 10 bases. The CDR3 extends over 17 amino acids. Per germline, CDR1 MNHNS and CDR2 SASEGT. Trimming took 2 bases from V and 3 from J; bases not matched to a gene: 9. CDR3 DNA: TGTGCCAGCAGTGAACCCCGGGACAGGGGCTTAGACACTGAAGCTTTCTTT. Its protein product is CASSEPRDRGLDTEAFF.

V and J are TRBV11-2 and TRBJ2-7; D possibly corresponds to TRBD1 (5 bases). The CDR3 covers 14 residues. V dropped 1 base and J dropped 2 bases, with 9 bases sitting between them. Germline loops: CDR1 SGHAT, CDR2 FQNNGV. The CDR3 region is CASSLGGHPYEQYF. The CDR3 DNA is TGTGCCAGCAGCTTAGGCGGACATCCCTACGAGCAGTACTTC.

The rearrangement joins TRBV28 to TRBJ2-7; 8 bases line up with TRBD2. CDR1 and CDR2 from the germline V gene are MDHEN and SYDVKM. The CDR3 is made up of 16 amino acids. Trimming took 1 base from V and 0 from J; bases not matched to a gene: 5. As DNA, the CDR3 is TGTGCCAGCAGTTTATTCGAGCGGGAGACCTCCTACGAGCAGTACTTC. Protein sequence: CASSLFERETSYEQYF.

The rearrangement joins TRBV20-1 to TRBJ1-5; D might be TRBD1 (6 bases). In germline, CDR1 is DFQATT, CDR2 SNEGSKA (reference sequence). The CDR3 consists of 12 residues. V was shortened by 6 bases and J by 4 bases, with 10 bases between the two germline ends. CDR3 amino acids: CSADRPNQPQHF. CDR3 in DNA: TGCAGTGCCGACAGGCCTAATCAGCCCCAGCATTTT.

The J gene is TRBJ2-3, the V gene TRBV14; TRBD2 aligns across 9 bases. J lost 7 bases, V lost 4 bases, and 6 bases had no gene match. CDR3 length: 14 amino acids. From germline, CDR1 is SGHDN and CDR2 FVKESK. CDR3 in DNA: TGTGCCAGCAGCCTTAGCGGGAGTAAAAATACGCAGTATTTT. Amino acids: CASSLSGSKNTQYF.

The rearrangement links TRBV30 to TRBJ2-2, with D hard to call. The CDR3 is 14 amino acids. From germline, CDR1 is GTSNPN and CDR2 SVGIG (reference sequence). Trimming removed 3 bases at V and 2 bases at J, with 10 bases between. Here the CDR3 reads CAWRRGVNTGELFF. CDR3 coding DNA: TGTGCCTGGAGGCGAGGCGTAAACACCGGGGAGCTGTTTTTT.

J is TRBJ1-2 and V is TRBV29-1; D gene unclear. Trimming removed 0 bases from V and 6 bases from J, with 17 bases in between. The CDR3 sequence is 15 residues long. Germline CDR1 reads SQVTM; CDR2 reads ANQGSEA. CDR3 sequence: CSVEDLSRGMDGYTF. As DNA, the CDR3 is TGCAGCGTTGAAGACCTGTCACGCGGAATGGATGGCTACACCTTC. Filled out from reference TRBV29-1 and TRBJ1-2, the complete variable domain reads SAVISQKPSRDICQRGTSLTIQCQVDSQVTMMFWYRQQPGQSLTLIATANQGSEATYESGFVIDKFPISRPNLTFSTLTVSNMSPEDSSIYLCSVEDLSRGMDGYTFGSGTRLTVV.

The rearrangement links TRBV18 to TRBJ1-3, with no clear D. Looked up from germline, CDR1 is KGHSH and CDR2 is LQKENI. CDR3 size: 13 residues. V dropped 5 bases and J dropped 1 base, with 6 bases sitting between them. CDR3 sequence: CASSEASGNTIYF. The CDR3 DNA reads TGTGCCAGCTCAGAGGCGTCTGGAAACACCATATATTTT.

The V gene is TRBV6-5, the J gene TRBJ1-1; D is unresolved. CDR3 size: 15 residues. CDR1 MNHEY and CDR2 SVGAGI come from the germline V gene. The V gene lost 0 bases and the J gene lost 0 bases, with 8 bases spanning the gap. The CDR3 here is CASSYSAGLNTEAFF. CDR3 nucleotides: TGTGCCAGCAGTTACTCGGCAGGTTTGAACACTGAAGCTTTCTTT.

This clonotype was found a few times. The chain is built from TRBV20-1 and TRBJ2-1, with 7 nucleotides matching TRBD1. V lost 4 bases, J lost 8 bases, and 14 bases stayed unmatched. Germline CDR1 reads DFQATT; CDR2 reads SNEGSKA (reference sequence). This CDR3 region has 15 residues. CDR3 DNA: TGCAGTGCTATAGGCCCGAGACAGGGTCCCCATGAGCAGTTCTTC. Its protein product is CSAIGPRQGPHEQFF.

The chain combines TRBV29-1 with TRBJ2-7; weak D call: TRBD2 (6 bases). Germline-derived CDR1 and CDR2 are SQVTM and ANQGSEA. Trimming took off 4 bases at V and 4 bases at J, with 11 bases between the two ends. The CDR3 is 12 amino acids. CDR3 nucleotides: TGCAGCGTTGGGGGTAGCGGATACGAGCAGTACTTC. This codes for CSVGGSGYEQYF.

A note on this clonotype: Germline is not matched at one junction end, which may reflect a read error. The CDR3 region is CACRWGRHGGTSEAFF. As DNA, the CDR3 is TGTGCCTGCAGATGGGGGCGACACGGGGGGACTTCTGAAGCTTTCTTT. The chain uses TRBV6-5 and TRBJ1-1, with D possibly TRBD1 on 6 matching bases. The CDR3 consists of 16 residues. CDR1 and CDR2 (germline): MNHEY, SVGAGI.

The V gene is TRBV6-5, the J gene TRBJ1-1, with D maybe TRBD1 (5 bases). CDR3 length: 13 residues. CDR1 MNHEY and CDR2 SVGAGI come from the germline V gene. Between the trimmed V and J ends, which lost 0 bases and 5 bases, there was a span of 7 bases. This CDR3 reads CASSYSGRTEAFF. CDR3 nucleotide sequence: TGTGCCAGCAGTTACTCGGGGCGTACTGAAGCTTTCTTT.

The gene calls are TRBV6-2 or TRBV6-3 and TRBJ1-1; D remains ambiguous. The CDR3 extends over 13 amino acids. The germline CDR1 and CDR2 sequences are MNHEY and SVGEGT. Trimming left V 8 bases short and J 7 bases short, with 17 bases between. The CDR3 coding sequence is TGTGCCAGCGGTCGCTCAGAAACTCTTGAAGCTTTCTTT. Encoded protein: CASGRSETLEAFF.

This sequence joins TRBV19 and TRBJ2-7; D remains unclear. The germline V gene has CDR1 LNHDA and CDR2 SQIVND (reference sequence). V was shortened by 3 bases and J by 2 bases, with 8 bases between the two germline ends. The CDR3 is 13 amino acids. In DNA form, the CDR3 reads TGTGCCAGTAGTATGGCCTTTACCTACGAGCAGTACTTC. It yields the protein CASSMAFTYEQYF.

In this sample, this clonotype turned up once. V and J are TRBV12-3 or TRBV12-4 and TRBJ2-7, with 9 positions matching TRBD2. With V trimmed by 11 bases and J by 3 bases, 5 bases remained unmatched. CDR3 size: 12 residues. Here the CDR3 DNA reads TGTGCCTCCCGGACTAGCGACTACGAGCAGTACTTC. This translates into CASRTSDYEQYF.

The chain couples TRBV6-5 to TRBJ2-5; 9 bases are a match to TRBD2. The V segment lost 5 bases and the J segment 4 bases; nucleotides outside the gene matches: 5. From germline, CDR1 is MNHEY and CDR2 SVGAGI. The CDR3 length is 14 residues. CDR3 loop: CASSEGTSRETQYF. Here the CDR3 DNA reads TGTGCCAGCAGTGAGGGGACTAGCCGAGAGACCCAGTACTTC.

This rearrangement joins TRBV27 to TRBJ1-1; 11 bases line up with TRBD1. The trim removed 6 bases at V and 7 bases at J, leaving 4 bases unmatched. CDR1 is MNHEY, CDR2 SMNVEV, per germline (reference sequence). The CDR3 consists of 13 residues. The CDR3 DNA sequence: TGTGCCAGCAGGCGGACAGGGGGCCTTGAAGCTTTCTTT. The encoded protein is CASRRTGGLEAFF.

The chain uses TRBV4-3 and TRBJ2-3; D possibly corresponds to TRBD2 (5 bases). With 4 bases removed from V and 1 base from J, the gap between germline ends came to 18 bases. The length of the CDR3 is 17 residues. CDR1 and CDR2 (germline): LGHNA, YSLEER. The CDR3 bases are TGCGCCAGCAGCCCCCGTCGAGCGGACCAACGCACAGATACGCAGTATTTT. Encoded protein: CASSPRRADQRTDTQYF.

The rearrangement uses TRBV6-5 and TRBJ2-2; no firm D call. The CDR3 extends over 14 amino acids. The V gene's germline CDR1 is MNHEY and CDR2 SVGAGI. Trimming left V 2 bases short and J 5 bases short, with 9 bases between. The CDR3 DNA is TGTGCCAGCAGTTACAACACGGGTACCGGGGAGCTGTTTTTT. The encoded protein is CASSYNTGTGELFF.

The chain uses TRBV29-1 and TRBJ2-5, with D perhaps matching TRBD2 (6 bases). The CDR3 spans 11 residues. V lost 5 bases and J lost 9, with 13 bases in between. CDR1 and CDR2 from the germline V gene are SQVTM and ANQGSEA. CDR3 protein: CSVRGSGAQYF. CDR3 sequence (DNA): TGCAGCGTTCGGGGGTCCGGGGCCCAGTACTTC.

V gene TRBV29-1 combines with J gene TRBJ2-5; D possibly corresponds to TRBD2 (6 bases). The CDR3 consists of 13 residues. Per germline, CDR1 SQVTM and CDR2 ANQGSEA. Trimming shortened V by 7 bases and J by 5 bases, and 17 bases separated the two germline ends. For the CDR3, the DNA is TGCAGCGCCACCGGGACTCAACAGGAGACCCAGTACTTC. As protein: CSATGTQQETQYF. Together with reference TRBV29-1 and TRBJ2-5, the CDR3 gives the full variable domain: SAVISQKPSRDICQRGTSLTIQCQVDSQVTMMFWYRQQPGQSLTLIATANQGSEATYESGFVIDKFPISRPNLTFSTLTVSNMSPEDSSIYLCSATGTQQETQYFGPGTRLLVL.

V and J are TRBV4-3 and TRBJ2-5; tentative D call: TRBD2 (6 bases). Trimming took 0 bases from V and 0 from J, leaving 11 bases between them. This CDR3 region has 16 residues. CDR1 and CDR2 (germline): LGHNA, YSLEER. CDR3 coding DNA: TGCGCCAGCAGCCAAGATACCAGCGGGTACCAAGAGACCCAGTACTTC. Amino acids: CASSQDTSGYQETQYF.